This T cell receptor (beta chain) was sequenced in a study of Ad26.COV2.S vaccination and SARS-CoV-2 variants. As for the study in general: A COV1001 Ad26.COV2.S trial-arm participant provided the sample. Study-level findings and limits: Ad26.COV2.S recipients had broader spike-specific TCRs (P = 0.0014).

Trimming removed 0 bases from V and 4 bases from J, with 27 bases in between. Per the germline V gene, CDR1 is SGHNT and CDR2 is YENEEA. This CDR3 contains 20 residues. Libraries were prepared by immunoSEQ multiplex PCR; TCRdb keeps only in-frame clonotypes and omits some of them. Here the sample spans some 320,000 clones, 70% to 90% being singletons. The sample's treatment: over 15 received Ad26.COV2.S at low or high dose, single or two shots; about 5 received placebo; per-sample allocation not given. Collection of samples fell on day 63 after the first vaccine or placebo injection. To note about this clone: Its specificity is not known.

This sequence originates from a person aged 18 to 59 who received the Ad26.COV2.S COVID-19 vaccine or a placebo. The chain has TRBV11-3 and TRBJ1-1, with no clear D. Material: peripheral blood, obtained in a trial of Ad26.COV2.S vaccine versus placebo. CDR3 loop: CASSLELHFPNRGWGTEAFF. CDR3 in DNA: TGTGCCAGCAGCTTAGAACTGCATTTCCCAAACCGTGGGTGGGGCACTGAAGCTTTCTTT.